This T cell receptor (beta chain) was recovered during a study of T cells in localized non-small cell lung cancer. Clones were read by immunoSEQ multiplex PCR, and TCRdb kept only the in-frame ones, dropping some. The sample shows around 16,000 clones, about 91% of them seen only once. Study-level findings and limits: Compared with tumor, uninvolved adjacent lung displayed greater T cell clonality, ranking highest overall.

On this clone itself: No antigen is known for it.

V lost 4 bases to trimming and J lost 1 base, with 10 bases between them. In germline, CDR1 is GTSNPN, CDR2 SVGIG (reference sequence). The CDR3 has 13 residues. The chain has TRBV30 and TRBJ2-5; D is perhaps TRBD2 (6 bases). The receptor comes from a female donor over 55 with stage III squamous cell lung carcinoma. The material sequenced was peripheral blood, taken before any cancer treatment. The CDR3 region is CAWKWDFQETQYF. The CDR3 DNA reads TGTGCCTGGAAGTGGGACTTCCAAGAGACCCAGTACTTC.